Sequencing of this TCR beta chain was carried out in a study of shared clonotypes between healthy human individuals (dated by TCRdb to 2020 to 2021). Turning to the overall study: The cohort comprised two women and a few men aged 18 to 49 years. To increase sequencing depth and limit assay-specific biases, TCR repertoire library preparation and sequencing were carried out by different laboratories using diverse techniques. Leukapheresis yielded between about 0.8 and 8.9 billion PBMCs per donor. To estimate repertoire size and how much clonotypes are shared between individuals, the study performed deep sequencing of blood TCR repertoires from a few healthy adults. For each donor, three plates each were used for CD4 naive and CD4 memory, two plates were used for CD8 naive, and one plate was used for CD8 memory. Paper-wide results and their limitations: Compared with non-shared clonotypes, the clonotypes found in all four sorted-subset donors had higher generation probabilities. Pairwise subsampling indicated that sequencing depth was expected to affect the degree of clonotype sharing among donors. Naive subsets generally had larger estimated clonotype richness than memory subsets did. Rarefaction of sorted-subset datasets indicated incomplete sequencing despite the large sequencing depth. Only blood was sampled, and tissue TCR repertoires likely differ from those in blood. Sharing across a few donors was observed for roughly 5.4% of naive CD4, over 3% of naive CD8, 2% to 2.5% of memory CD4, and roughly 0.43% of memory CD8 clonotypes. Because the study included only a small number of donors, the genetic and exposure-history diversity represented was limited.

Using the deep immunoSEQ assay, multiplex PCR amplified TCR CDR3 regions from genomic DNA. Genomic DNA extracted from each cell subset was distributed evenly over all wells of several immunoSEQ 96-well plates, and each plate served as one replicate. Each replicate PCR for sorted subsets received about 210 ng genomic DNA, equal to roughly 33,000 T cell genomes. Purified libraries were quantified with a Qubit 3.0 fluorometer, sized on a Bioanalyzer 2100, and re-quantified with the KAPA Library Quantification kit. A separate single-read 150-cycle Illumina NextSeq 550 flow cell was used to sequence each immunoSEQ 96-well plate. The authors' analysis ran thus. The immunoSEQ output contained only junctional sequences without quality scores, so filtering could not match that applied to full-length reads. To assign V/J genes and CDR3, sequences were annotated against IMGT germline references using PyIR, a Python wrapper for IgBLAST v1.9. Reads with weak V/J assignments (E-value above 1e-6), missing CDR3, stop codons, out-of-frame junctions, or ambiguous translated residues were removed. A V3J clonotype was defined by an identical inferred V gene, J gene, and CDR3 amino acid sequence. Percentage overlap between repertoires was computed as shared unique clonotypes divided by the size of the smaller repertoire. Repertoire richness was assessed with RTK rarefaction, the Chao1 estimator, and Recon v2.1 estimates of unobserved clonotypes. Generation probabilities were computed with OLGA for all TCRbeta clonotypes obtained by the gDNA method from a few donors. TCRdb stores this immuneACCESS table with in-frame sequences only. Part of the clones is absent; in the studies checked, under half of the shortfall reflects unresolved V genes, and no reason is known for the rest. D and trimming come from the DNA, and the V and J calls and clone size come from that table. A total of about 2.4 million clones appear in this sample, over 85% of them only once. The ten biggest clones cover roughly 0.39% of the sample.

This clone came up a few times. The specificity of this receptor is unknown. No much larger clone exists at a distance of one base, and base qualities are not known. The same CDR3 is also encoded by other DNA sequences in this sample. Healthy HIV-negative adults with no recently reported acute infections or vaccinations were included as donors. Every donor was a Caucasian adult living in Nashville, Tennessee, USA. CD4+ T cells were enriched by magnetic negative selection; naive cells were then positively selected on CD45RA, and the negative fraction formed the memory subset. Blood was obtained by leukapheresis, after which PBMCs were separated by Ficoll-Histopaque density gradient centrifugation and cryopreserved in liquid nitrogen vapor phase. Analytical flow cytometry was used to check the purity and quantity of each magnetically sorted T cell population. Each sorted fraction had its genomic DNA isolated and then quantified by UV absorbance on a Nanodrop 2000c.

The sequence was obtained from a young man in good health. Some clones in this sample may be carry-over from other donors' samples. The sequenced sample consisted of naive CD4+ T cells from PBMCs. What the cell subset or site label conveys for this sample: CD45RA+ positively selected.

The CDR3 protein sequence reads: CASSPSLDTEAFF. The DNA is as follows: TGTGCCAGCTCACCAAGTCTAGACACTGAAGCTTTCTTT. This chain is built from TRBV18 and TRBJ1-1; there is no confident call for the D gene. CDR1 and CDR2 (KGHSH, LQKENI) derive from the germline V gene. The CDR3 runs 13 residues from the cysteine to the phenylalanine. Only the CDR3 DNA stays, 39 bases, in frame from base 1. Trimming removed 2 bases from V and 3 bases from J, leaving 7 bases between the germline ends.